This passage covers 23 T cell receptor beta chains from one sample sequenced in a study of blood T cell repertoires in COVID-19. The method was immunoSEQ multiplex PCR; TCRdb's version includes in-frame clones alone and lacks a portion of them. This sample carries 250,000 to 350,000 clones, roughly 90% of them seen once, and the ten largest clones take roughly 6.7%. Sequenced: peripheral blood. Receptor source: a man aged 18 to 30 who had recovered from COVID-19.

The chain employs TRBV3-1 (or the pseudogene TRBV3-2) and TRBJ2-1, with TRBD2 matching 9 bases. The V gene's germline CDR1 is LGHDT and CDR2 YNNKEL (reference sequence). V trimming: 0 bases; J trimming: 7 bases; junction bases outside the gene matches: 10. The CDR3 contains 17 residues. The CDR3: CASSQERNSGSWNEQFF. Written as DNA, the CDR3 is TGTGCCAGCAGCCAAGAGAGGAATAGCGGGAGTTGGAATGAGCAGTTCTTC.

The chain is built from TRBV19 and TRBJ2-7; the match to TRBD1 covers 10 bases. The length of the CDR3 is 17 residues. Looked up from germline, CDR1 is LNHDA and CDR2 is SQIVND (reference sequence). V shed 3 bases and J 2 bases; nucleotides not matched to a gene: 10. The CDR3 sequence: CASSIADPTGGPYEQYF. The DNA of the CDR3 is TGTGCCAGTAGTATCGCCGACCCGACAGGGGGCCCCTACGAGCAGTACTTC.

The V call is TRBV4-1, the J call TRBJ2-1; possibly TRBD1 for D (7 bases). The V gene's germline CDR1 is MGHRA and CDR2 YSYEKL. V was trimmed by 4 bases and J by 0 bases, leaving 10 bases between them. The CDR3 extends over 15 amino acids. The CDR3 protein is CASSPGGFSYNEQFF. The CDR3 nucleotides are TGCGCCAGCAGCCCAGGGGGGTTCTCCTACAATGAGCAGTTCTTC.

The V gene is TRBV19, the J gene TRBJ2-2; TRBD1 matches 12 bases. With 6 bases clipped from V and 5 bases from J, the junction kept 16 bases outside the gene matches. Germline V gene data show CDR1 as LNHDA and CDR2 as SQIVND (reference sequence). The length of the CDR3 is 19 residues. CDR3 coding DNA: TGTGCCAGTAGACGGACCTCCACCGGGACAGGGGGCTATACCGGGGAGCTGTTTTTT. This gives the protein CASRRTSTGTGGYTGELFF.

The chain joins TRBV4-3 to TRBJ2-2, with D tentatively TRBD2 (7 bases). CDR3 length: 18 residues. The germline gives CDR1 LGHNA, CDR2 YSLEER. The V and J ends lost 0 bases and 2 bases respectively, with 16 bases between them. The CDR3 sequence is CASSQELSGGANTGELFF. The CDR3 bases are TGCGCCAGCAGCCAAGAACTCTCTGGGGGGGCTAACACCGGGGAGCTGTTTTTT.

The chain is built from TRBV7-9 and TRBJ1-1, with 7 bases aligning to TRBD1. The CDR3 extends over 18 amino acids. The junction had 18 bases not matched to a gene; V was cut back by 5 bases and J by 3 bases. Germline CDR1 SEHNR, CDR2 FQNEAQ (reference sequence). This CDR3 reads CASSPGTVGFLGDTEAFF. The CDR3 DNA is TGTGCCAGCAGCCCCGGGACAGTGGGCTTTTTAGGGGACACTGAAGCTTTCTTT.

The chain links TRBV9 to TRBJ2-5; TRBD2 agrees at 10 bases. This CDR3 comprises 15 residues. The germline gives CDR1 SGDLS, CDR2 YYNGEE. The V and J ends lost 4 bases and 5 bases, in that order; junction bases with no gene match: 8. Here the CDR3 DNA reads TGTGCCAGCAGCCCTGGGACTAGCGTGTGGGAGACCCAGTACTTC. This codes for CASSPGTSVWETQYF.

The chain links TRBV7-6 to TRBJ2-1, with 15 bases aligning to TRBD2. J lost 12 bases, V lost 0 bases, and 9 bases had no gene match. There are 17 residues in the CDR3. The germline V gene encodes CDR1 SGHVS and CDR2 FNYEAQ. CDR3 in amino acids: CASSLAVRTSGRAGQFF. Written as DNA, the CDR3 is TGTGCCAGCAGCTTAGCGGTTAGGACTAGCGGGAGGGCAGGGCAGTTCTTC.

The chain employs TRBV6-5 and TRBJ2-7; 7 bases agree with TRBD2. Germline values: CDR1 MNHEY, CDR2 SVGAGI. CDR3 length: 14 amino acids. V gave up 2 bases and J gave up 2 bases; unmatched junction bases: 3. The CDR3: CASSYASGTYEQYF. CDR3 DNA: TGTGCCAGCAGTTACGCTAGCGGTACCTACGAGCAGTACTTC.

This clone was seen a few times. The V gene is TRBV10-2, the J gene TRBJ2-5, with D perhaps matching TRBD2 (6 bases). Germline values: CDR1 WSHSY, CDR2 SAAADI. V was pared by 4 bases and J by 2 bases, with 20 bases between. The CDR3 length is 17 residues. Written as DNA, the CDR3 is TGCGCCAGCAGTGTTTGGATTCCGGGAGAATGGCAAGAGACCCAGTACTTC. Translation gives CASSVWIPGEWQETQYF.

The chain joins TRBV28 to TRBJ2-7; tentatively, D is TRBD1 (7 bases). Trimming removed 6 bases from V and 4 bases from J, with 19 bases in between. Germline assignment: CDR1 MDHEN and CDR2 SYDVKM. This CDR3 is 15 amino acids long. The CDR3 here is CASRLGTEEGYEQYF. CDR3 DNA: TGTGCCAGCAGACTCGGGACAGAGGAGGGGTACGAGCAGTACTTC. Full variable domain (remainder filled in from reference TRBV28 and TRBJ2-7): DVKVTQSSRYLVKRTGEKVFLECVQDMDHENMFWYRQDPGLGLRLIYFSYDVKMKEKGDIPEGYSVSREKKERFSLILESASTNQTSMYLCASRLGTEEGYEQYFGPGTRLTVT.

The chain carries TRBV19 and TRBJ1-5; D is perhaps TRBD1 (6 bases). Deletions cut 7 bases from V and 4 bases from J, with 14 bases between. Germline V gene sequence: CDR1 LNHDA, CDR2 SQIVND (reference sequence). The CDR3 sequence is 14 residues long. The CDR3 here is CASKETGVNQPQHF. CDR3 DNA: TGTGCCAGTAAAGAGACAGGTGTTAATCAGCCCCAGCATTTT.

The V call is TRBV9, the J call TRBJ1-3, with 7 bases identical to TRBD1. Trimming took 2 bases from V and 0 from J; bases not matched to a gene: 5. The germline CDR1 and CDR2 sequences are SGDLS and YYNGEE. This CDR3 comprises 16 residues. The CDR3 loop reads CASSVTGIFSGNTIYF. CDR3 DNA sequence: TGTGCCAGCAGCGTGACAGGGATCTTCTCTGGAAACACCATATATTTT.

V and J are TRBV9 and TRBJ2-7, with 8 bases identical to TRBD2. The CDR3 has 16 residues. V trimming: 2 bases; J trimming: 0 bases; junction bases outside the gene matches: 7. CDR1 is SGDLS, CDR2 YYNGEE, per germline. CDR3 loop: CASSVSPSGYSYEQYF. CDR3 bases: TGTGCCAGCAGCGTCAGCCCTAGCGGGTACTCCTACGAGCAGTACTTC.

This clone came up a few times. This rearrangement joins TRBV15 to TRBJ2-7, with a tentative D call TRBD1 (5 bases). Germline CDR1 and CDR2: LNHNV and YYDKDF (reference sequence). Trimming shortened V by 1 base and J by 0 bases, and 7 bases separated the two germline ends. The CDR3 consists of 14 residues. The CDR3 bases are TGTGCCACCAGCAGAGGGGGCAGCTCCTACGAGCAGTACTTC. It translates to CATSRGGSSYEQYF.

V is TRBV27 and J is TRBJ1-4; D is undetermined. V lost 6 bases to trimming and J lost 8 bases, with 16 bases between them. There are 14 residues in the CDR3. Germline V gene data show CDR1 as MNHEY and CDR2 as SMNVEV (reference sequence). The CDR3 region has the DNA TGTGCCAGCAGCCCCGACACCCAACAAGAAAAACTGTTTTTT. Protein sequence: CASSPDTQQEKLFF.

The rearrangement uses TRBV7-9 and TRBJ1-2, with 8 bases aligning to TRBD1. V gave up 1 base and J gave up 10 bases; unmatched junction bases: 8. CDR1 and CDR2 (germline): SEHNR, FQNEAQ (reference sequence). The CDR3 extends over 14 amino acids. The CDR3 spells CASSLVQGAMVYTF. Written as DNA, the CDR3 is TGTGCCAGCAGCTTAGTGCAGGGGGCAATGGTCTACACCTTC. Based on the CDR3 plus reference TRBV7-9 and TRBJ1-2, the full variable domain is DTGVSQNPRHKITKRGQNVTFRCDPISEHNRLYWYRQTLGQGPEFLTYFQNEAQLEKSRLLSDRFSAERPKGSFSTLEIQRTEQGDSAMYLCASSLVQGAMVYTFGSGTRLTVV.

The CDR3 DNA follows: TGTGCCAGCAGCGTTCTTCTTGACACCGGGGAGCTGTTTTTT. As protein: CASSVLLDTGELFF. The chain has TRBV9 and TRBJ2-2, with unresolved D. This CDR3 has 14 amino acids. V was trimmed by 2 bases and J by 3 bases, leaving 8 bases between them. Germline V gene data show CDR1 as SGDLS and CDR2 as YYNGEE. The whole variable domain, filled in from reference TRBV9 and TRBJ2-2, reads DSGVTQTPKHLITATGQRVTLRCSPRSGDLSVYWYQQSLDQGLQFLIQYYNGEERAKGNILERFSAQQFPDLHSELNLSSLELGDSALYFCASSVLLDTGELFFGEGSRLTVL.

The chain couples TRBV11-3 to TRBJ2-7, with 16 bases that match TRBD2. Germline CDR1 SGHNT, CDR2 YENEEA. This CDR3 comprises 20 residues. V shed 5 bases and J 2 bases; nucleotides not matched to a gene: 15. CDR3 region: CASSPNQGLAGGRFPYEQYF. In DNA, the CDR3 is TGTGCCAGCAGCCCTAATCAGGGACTAGCGGGGGGGCGATTTCCCTACGAGCAGTACTTC.

This clone was detected once. The rearrangement links TRBV10-3 to TRBJ2-4; 11 nucleotides align to TRBD2. The germline V gene encodes CDR1 ENHRY and CDR2 SYGVKD. Trimming took 7 bases from V and 0 from J; bases not matched to a gene: 14. This CDR3 has 19 residues. The CDR3 DNA follows: TGTGCCATCAATGATAGCGGGGGGGCGCGTGGGAGAGCCAAAAACATTCAGTACTTC. It is translated as CAINDSGGARGRAKNIQYF.

The V call is TRBV15, the J call TRBJ2-7; 10 bases fit TRBD2. V lost 5 bases to trimming and J lost 5 bases; unmatched junction nucleotides: 9. Germline V gives CDR1 LNHNV, CDR2 YYDKDF (reference sequence). This CDR3 is 15 amino acids long. The CDR3 DNA reads as TGTGCCACCAGCGGAGCGGGAGGGCAACGTGACGAGCAGTACTTC. This codes for CATSGAGGQRDEQYF.

The rearrangement joins TRBV4-3 to TRBJ1-1, with a weak D call TRBD1 (6 bases). V was pared by 3 bases and J by 3 bases, with 8 bases between. Germline V CDR1 and CDR2: LGHNA, YSLEER. This CDR3 is built from 13 residues. The CDR3 coding sequence is TGCGCCAGCAGCCAGGGACACTACACTGAAGCTTTCTTT. Translation gives CASSQGHYTEAFF.

The chain recombines TRBV5-1 with TRBJ2-7; 7 bases line up with TRBD2. This CDR3 has 15 amino acids. Losses at the gene ends were 4 bases for V and 6 bases for J; bases not matched to a gene: 13. Germline CDR1 and CDR2: SGHRS and YFSETQ. CDR3 nucleotide sequence: TGCGCCAGCAGCCCCTTTCGTCCGGGAGGTGCCGAGCAGTACTTC. It yields the protein CASSPFRPGGAEQYF.